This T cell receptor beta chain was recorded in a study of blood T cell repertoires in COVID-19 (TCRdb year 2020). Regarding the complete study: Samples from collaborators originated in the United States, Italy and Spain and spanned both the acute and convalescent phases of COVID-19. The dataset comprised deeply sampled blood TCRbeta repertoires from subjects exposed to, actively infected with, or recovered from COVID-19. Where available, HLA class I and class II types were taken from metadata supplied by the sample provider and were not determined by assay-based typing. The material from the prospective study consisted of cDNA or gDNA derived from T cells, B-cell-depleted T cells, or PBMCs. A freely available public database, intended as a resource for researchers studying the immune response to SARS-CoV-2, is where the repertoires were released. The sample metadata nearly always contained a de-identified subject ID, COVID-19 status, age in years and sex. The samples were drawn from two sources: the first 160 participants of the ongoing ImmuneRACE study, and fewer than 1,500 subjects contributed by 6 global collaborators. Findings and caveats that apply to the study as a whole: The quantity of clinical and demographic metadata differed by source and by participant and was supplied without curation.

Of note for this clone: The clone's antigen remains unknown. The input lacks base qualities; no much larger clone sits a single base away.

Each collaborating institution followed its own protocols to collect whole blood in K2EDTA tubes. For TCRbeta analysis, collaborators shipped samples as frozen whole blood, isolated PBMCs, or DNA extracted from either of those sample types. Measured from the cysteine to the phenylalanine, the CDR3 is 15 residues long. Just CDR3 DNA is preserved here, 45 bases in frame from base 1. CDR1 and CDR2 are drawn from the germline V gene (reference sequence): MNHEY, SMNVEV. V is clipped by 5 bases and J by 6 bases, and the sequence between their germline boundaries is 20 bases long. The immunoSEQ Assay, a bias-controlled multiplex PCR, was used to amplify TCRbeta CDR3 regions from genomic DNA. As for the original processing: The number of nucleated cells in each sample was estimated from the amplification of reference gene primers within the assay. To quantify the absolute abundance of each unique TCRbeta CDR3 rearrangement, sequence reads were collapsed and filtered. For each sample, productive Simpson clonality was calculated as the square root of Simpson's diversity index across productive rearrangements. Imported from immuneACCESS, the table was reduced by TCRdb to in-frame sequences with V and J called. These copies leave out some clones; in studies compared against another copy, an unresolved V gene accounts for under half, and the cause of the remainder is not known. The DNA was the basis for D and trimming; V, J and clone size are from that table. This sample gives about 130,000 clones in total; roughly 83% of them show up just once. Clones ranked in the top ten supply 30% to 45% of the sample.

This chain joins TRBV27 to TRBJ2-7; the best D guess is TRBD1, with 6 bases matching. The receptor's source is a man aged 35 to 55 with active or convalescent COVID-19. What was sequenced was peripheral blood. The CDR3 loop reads CASSTTGGRGGEQYF. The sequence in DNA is TGTGCCAGCAGTACGACAGGAGGCAGGGGCGGCGAGCAGTACTTC.